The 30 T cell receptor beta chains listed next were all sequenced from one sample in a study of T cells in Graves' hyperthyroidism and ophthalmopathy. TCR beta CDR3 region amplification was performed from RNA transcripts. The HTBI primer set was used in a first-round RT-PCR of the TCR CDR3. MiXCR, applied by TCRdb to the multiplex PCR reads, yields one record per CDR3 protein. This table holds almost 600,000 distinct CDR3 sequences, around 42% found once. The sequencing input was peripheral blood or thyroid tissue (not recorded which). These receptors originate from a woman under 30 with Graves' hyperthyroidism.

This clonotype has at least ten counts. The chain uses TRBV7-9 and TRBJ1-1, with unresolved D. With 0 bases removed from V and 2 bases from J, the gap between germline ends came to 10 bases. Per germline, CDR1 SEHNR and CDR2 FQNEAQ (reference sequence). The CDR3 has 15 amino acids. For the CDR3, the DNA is TGTGCCAGCAGCTTAGCGGAGGGTGGAAACACTGAAGCTTTCTTT. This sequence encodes CASSLAEGGNTEAFF.

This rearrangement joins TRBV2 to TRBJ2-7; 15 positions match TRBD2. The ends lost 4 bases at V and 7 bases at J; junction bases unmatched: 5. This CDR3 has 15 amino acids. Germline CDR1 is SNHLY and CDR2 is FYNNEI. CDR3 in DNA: TGTGCCAGCAGTGTAGGACTAGCGGGAGGGTATGAGCAGTACTTC. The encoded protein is CASSVGLAGGYEQYF.

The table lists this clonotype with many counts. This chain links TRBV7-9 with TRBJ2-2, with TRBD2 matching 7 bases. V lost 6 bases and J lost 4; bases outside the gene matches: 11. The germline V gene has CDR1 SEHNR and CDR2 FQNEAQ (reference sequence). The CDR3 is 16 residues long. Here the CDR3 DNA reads TGTGCCAGCAGTCCCGAGGCTAGCGGAGTCACCGGGGAGCTGTTTTTT. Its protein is CASSPEASGVTGELFF. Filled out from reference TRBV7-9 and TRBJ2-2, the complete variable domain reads DTGVSQNPRHKITKRGQNVTFRCDPISEHNRLYWYRQTLGQGPEFLTYFQNEAQLEKSRLLSDRFSAERPKGSFSTLEIQRTEQGDSAMYLCASSPEASGVTGELFFGEGSRLTVL.

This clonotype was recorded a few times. In DNA, the CDR3 is TGTGCCAGCAGCTCCCCGTCTGGGGAGCTGTTTTTT. Translated, it gives CASSSPSGELFF. The rearrangement links TRBV7-9 to TRBJ2-2; no reliable D call. The ends were cut back, 4 bases at V and 8 bases at J, with 8 bases in the middle. The germline V gene encodes CDR1 SEHNR and CDR2 FQNEAQ (reference sequence). The CDR3 totals 12 residues.

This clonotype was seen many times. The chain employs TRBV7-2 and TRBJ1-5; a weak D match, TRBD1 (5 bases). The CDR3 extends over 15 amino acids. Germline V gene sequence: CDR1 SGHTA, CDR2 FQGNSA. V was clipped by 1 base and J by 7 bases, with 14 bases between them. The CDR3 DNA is TGTGCCAGCAGCTTAGTCCGGGGGAGGGAGCAGCCCCAGCATTTT. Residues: CASSLVRGREQPQHF.

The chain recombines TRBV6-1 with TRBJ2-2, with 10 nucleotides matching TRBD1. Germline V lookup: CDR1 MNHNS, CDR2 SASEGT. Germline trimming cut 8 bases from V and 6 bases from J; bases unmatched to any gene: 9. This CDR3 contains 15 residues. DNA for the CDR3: TGTGCCAGCGGGGGGACAGGGGTTGTTTCCGGGGAGCTGTTTTTT. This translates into CASGGTGVVSGELFF.

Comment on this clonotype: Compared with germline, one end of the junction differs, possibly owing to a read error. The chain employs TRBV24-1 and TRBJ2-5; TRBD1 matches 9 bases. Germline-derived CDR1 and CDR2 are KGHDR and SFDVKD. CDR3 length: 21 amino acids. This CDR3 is CASSLYPPRSGTGSKKETQYF. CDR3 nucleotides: TGTGCCAGCAGTTTATATCCCCCGCGGAGCGGGACAGGGTCAAAGAAGGAGACCCAGTACTTC.

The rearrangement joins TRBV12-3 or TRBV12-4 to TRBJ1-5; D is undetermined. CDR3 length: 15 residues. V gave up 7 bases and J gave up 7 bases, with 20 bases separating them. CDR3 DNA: TGTGCCAGCACCTTCCTAAGCGGGAGGGCCCAGCCCCAGCATTTT. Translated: CASTFLSGRAQPQHF.

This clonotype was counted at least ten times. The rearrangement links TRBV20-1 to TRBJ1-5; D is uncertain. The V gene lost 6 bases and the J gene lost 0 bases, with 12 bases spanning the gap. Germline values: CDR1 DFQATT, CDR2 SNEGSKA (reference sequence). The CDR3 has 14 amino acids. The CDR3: CSALPGGSNQPQHF. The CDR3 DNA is TGCAGTGCCCTCCCAGGAGGTAGCAATCAGCCCCAGCATTTT.

The CDR3 is CATSLGREGHLDQETQYF. The CDR3 DNA follows: TGTGCCACCAGTTTGGGGCGGGAGGGCCATTTAGATCAAGAGACCCAGTACTTC. The chain joins TRBV24-1 to TRBJ2-5; TRBD2 matches at 9 bases. After removal of 6 bases from V and 2 bases from J, the junction contained 15 bases not matched to a gene. This CDR3 spans 18 amino acids. Germline V CDR1 and CDR2: KGHDR, SFDVKD.

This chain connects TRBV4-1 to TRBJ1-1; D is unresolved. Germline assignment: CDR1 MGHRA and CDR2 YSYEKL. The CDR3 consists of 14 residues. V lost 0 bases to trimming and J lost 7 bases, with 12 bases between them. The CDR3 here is CASSQDSVFGEAFF. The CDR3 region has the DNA TGCGCCAGCAGCCAAGATTCGGTCTTCGGTGAAGCTTTCTTT.

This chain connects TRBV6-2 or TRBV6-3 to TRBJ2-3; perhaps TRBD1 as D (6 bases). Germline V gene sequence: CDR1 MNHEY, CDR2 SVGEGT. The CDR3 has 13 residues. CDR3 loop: CVNSYGTPDTQYF. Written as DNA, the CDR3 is TGTGTCAACAGTTATGGGACACCAGATACGCAGTATTTT.

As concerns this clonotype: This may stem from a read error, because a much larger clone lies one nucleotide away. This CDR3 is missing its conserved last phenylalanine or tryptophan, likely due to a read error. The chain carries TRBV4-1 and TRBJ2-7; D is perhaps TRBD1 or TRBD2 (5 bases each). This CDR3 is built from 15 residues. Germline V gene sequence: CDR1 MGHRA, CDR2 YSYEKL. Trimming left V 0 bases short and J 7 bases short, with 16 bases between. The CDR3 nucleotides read TGCGCCAGCAGCCAAGAGTCGGTAGGGACGGGAGAGCAGTACCTC. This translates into CASSQESVGTGEQYL.

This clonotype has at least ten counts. CDR3 coding DNA: TGTGCCAGCAGCCGCCGAGGGCAAGAGACCCAGTACTTC. Translated: CASSRRGQETQYF. This sequence joins TRBV3-1 and TRBJ2-5; tentative D call: TRBD2 (5 bases). This CDR3 contains 13 residues. V lost 4 bases and J lost 2, with 8 bases in between. Germline values: CDR1 LGHDT, CDR2 YNNKEL (reference sequence).

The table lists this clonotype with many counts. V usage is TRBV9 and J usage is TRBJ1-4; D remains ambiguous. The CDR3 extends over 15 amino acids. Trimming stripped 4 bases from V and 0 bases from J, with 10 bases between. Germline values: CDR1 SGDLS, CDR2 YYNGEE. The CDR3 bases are TGTGCCAGCAGCTCCAGTCCCACAACTAATGAAAAACTGTTTTTT. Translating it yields CASSSSPTTNEKLFF.

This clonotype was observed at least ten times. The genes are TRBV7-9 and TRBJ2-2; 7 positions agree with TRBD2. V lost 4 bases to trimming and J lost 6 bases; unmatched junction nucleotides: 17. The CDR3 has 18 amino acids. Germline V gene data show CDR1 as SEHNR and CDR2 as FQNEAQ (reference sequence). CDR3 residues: CASSSLLADADDPGELFF. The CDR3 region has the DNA TGTGCCAGCAGCTCTCTCCTAGCGGATGCGGACGATCCCGGGGAGCTGTTTTTT.

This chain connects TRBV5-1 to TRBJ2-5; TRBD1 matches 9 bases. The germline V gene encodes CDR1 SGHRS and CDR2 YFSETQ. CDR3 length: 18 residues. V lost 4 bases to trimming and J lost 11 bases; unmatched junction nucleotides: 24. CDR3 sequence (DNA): TGCGCCAGCAGCCTCTTGATCCAACAGGGGGCGCGTGAGGATACGCAGTACTTC. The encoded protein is CASSLLIQQGAREDTQYF.

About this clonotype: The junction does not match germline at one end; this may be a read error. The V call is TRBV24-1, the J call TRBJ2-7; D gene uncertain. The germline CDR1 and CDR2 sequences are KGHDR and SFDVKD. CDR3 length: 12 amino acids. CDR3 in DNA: TGCGCCACCAGTGATAAAAGAAGTGAGCAGTACTTC. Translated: CATSDKRSEQYF.

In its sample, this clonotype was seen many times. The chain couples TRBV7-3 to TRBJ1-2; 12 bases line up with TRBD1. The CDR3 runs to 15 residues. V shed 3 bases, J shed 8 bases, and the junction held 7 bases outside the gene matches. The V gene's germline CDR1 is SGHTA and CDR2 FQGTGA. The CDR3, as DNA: TGTGCCAGCAGCTTGACCGGGACAGGGGGCGTCGGCTACACCTTC. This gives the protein CASSLTGTGGVGYTF.

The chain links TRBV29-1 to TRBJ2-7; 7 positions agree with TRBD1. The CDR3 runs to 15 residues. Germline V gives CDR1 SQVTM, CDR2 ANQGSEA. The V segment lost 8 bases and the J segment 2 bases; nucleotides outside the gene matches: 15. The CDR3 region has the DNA TGCAGCAGTGAGTCGAGTCAGGGGGTTGCCTACGAGCAGTACTTC. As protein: CSSESSQGVAYEQYF.

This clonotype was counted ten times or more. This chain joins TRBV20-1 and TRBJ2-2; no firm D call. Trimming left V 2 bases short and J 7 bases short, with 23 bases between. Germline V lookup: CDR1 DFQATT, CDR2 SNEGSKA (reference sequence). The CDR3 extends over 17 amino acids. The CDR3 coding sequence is TGCAGTGCTAGATCAGTCCGCGCTAGTCAGATGGGCGGGGAGCTGTTTTTT. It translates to CSARSVRASQMGGELFF.

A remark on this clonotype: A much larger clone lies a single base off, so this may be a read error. The CDR3 region has the DNA TGTGCCAGCAGCGGGACTAGCGGGAACACTGAAGCTTTCTTT. Encoded protein: CASSGTSGNTEAFF. This rearrangement joins TRBV7-2 to TRBJ1-1, with D tentatively TRBD1 (5 bases). Germline CDR1 is SGHTA and CDR2 is FQGNSA. V gave up 5 bases and J gave up 1 base, with 11 bases separating them. CDR3 size: 14 residues.

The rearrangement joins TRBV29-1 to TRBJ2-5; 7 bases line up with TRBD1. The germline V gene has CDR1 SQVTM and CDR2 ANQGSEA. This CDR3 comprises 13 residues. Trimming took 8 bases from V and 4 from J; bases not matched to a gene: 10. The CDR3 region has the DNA TGCAGCATCCTGACAGGGAAAGGAGAGACCCAGTACTTC. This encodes CSILTGKGETQYF.

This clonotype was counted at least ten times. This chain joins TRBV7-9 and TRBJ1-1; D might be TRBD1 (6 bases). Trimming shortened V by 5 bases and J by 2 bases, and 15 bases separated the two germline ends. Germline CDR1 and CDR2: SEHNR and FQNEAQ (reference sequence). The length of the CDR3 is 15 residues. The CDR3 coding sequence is TGTGCCAGCAGCGGACTGGGGGGCCGAAACACTGAAGCTTTCTTT. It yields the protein CASSGLGGRNTEAFF. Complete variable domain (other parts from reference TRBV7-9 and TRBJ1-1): DTGVSQNPRHKITKRGQNVTFRCDPISEHNRLYWYRQTLGQGPEFLTYFQNEAQLEKSRLLSDRFSAERPKGSFSTLEIQRTEQGDSAMYLCASSGLGGRNTEAFFGQGTRLTVV.

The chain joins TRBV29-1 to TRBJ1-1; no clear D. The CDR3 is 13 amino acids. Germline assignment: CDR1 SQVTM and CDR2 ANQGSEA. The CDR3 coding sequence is TGCAGTTCGAGGCCGATGATGAACACTGAAGCTTTCTTT. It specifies CSSRPMMNTEAFF.

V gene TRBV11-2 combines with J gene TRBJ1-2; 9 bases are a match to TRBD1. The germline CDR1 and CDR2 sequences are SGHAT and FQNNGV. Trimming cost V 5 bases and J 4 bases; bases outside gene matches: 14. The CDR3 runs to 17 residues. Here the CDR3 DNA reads TGTGCCAGCAGCCTAGGTGGGACAGGGATCCGAGGCTATGGCTACACCTTC. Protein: CASSLGGTGIRGYGYTF.

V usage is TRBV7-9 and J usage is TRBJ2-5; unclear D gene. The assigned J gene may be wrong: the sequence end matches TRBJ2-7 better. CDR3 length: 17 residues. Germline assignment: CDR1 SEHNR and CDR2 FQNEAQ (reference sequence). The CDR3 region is CASSQGALGKMIYEQYF. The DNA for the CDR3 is TGTGCCAGCAGCCAAGGAGCCCTTGGGAAGATGATTTACGAGCAGTACTTC.

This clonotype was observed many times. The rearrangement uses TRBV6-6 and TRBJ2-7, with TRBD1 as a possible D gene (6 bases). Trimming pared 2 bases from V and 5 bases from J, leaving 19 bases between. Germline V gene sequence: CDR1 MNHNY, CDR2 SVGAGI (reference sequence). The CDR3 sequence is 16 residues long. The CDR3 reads CASSYTTGYGANEQYF. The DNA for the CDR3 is TGTGCCAGCAGTTACACGACAGGATACGGCGCAAACGAGCAGTACTTC.

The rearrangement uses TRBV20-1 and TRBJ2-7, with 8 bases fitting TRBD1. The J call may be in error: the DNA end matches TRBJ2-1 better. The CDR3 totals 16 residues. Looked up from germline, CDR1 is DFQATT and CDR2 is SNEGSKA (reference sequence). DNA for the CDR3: TGCAGTGCTAGAGATGCTGACAGGGGTCAGAACAATGAGCAGTTCTTC. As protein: CSARDADRGQNNEQFF.

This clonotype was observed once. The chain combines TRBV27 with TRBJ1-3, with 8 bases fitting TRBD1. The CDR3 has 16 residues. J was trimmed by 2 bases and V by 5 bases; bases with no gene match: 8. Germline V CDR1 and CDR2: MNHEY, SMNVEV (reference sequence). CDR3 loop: CASSKGDRGPGNTIYF. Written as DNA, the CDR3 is TGTGCCAGCAGTAAAGGAGACAGGGGTCCTGGAAACACCATATATTTT.